This TCR beta chain was obtained from a study of CD8+ T cells in alopecia areata. Overall study results and limits: Higher clonality and more expanded CD8+ clones appeared in lesional than normal scalp.

Notes on this clone: Its specificity is not known.

RNA, once extracted, was reverse transcribed into cDNA for use as the sequencing template. Libraries were prepared by immunoSEQ multiplex PCR; TCRdb keeps only in-frame clonotypes and omits some of them. The sample lists roughly 130,000 clones, around three fifths occurring once. The germline V gene encodes CDR1 SNHLY and CDR2 FYNNEI. The CDR3 has 12 residues. The ends lost 3 bases at V and 10 bases at J; junction bases unmatched: 3. The V call is TRBV2, the J call TRBJ2-3, with 8 positions matching TRBD2. The source of this sequence is a human donor with alopecia areata. The input for sequencing was CD4+ T cells sorted from blood, taken at week 0. The CDR3 DNA sequence: TGTGCCAGCAGTGAGGGACTAGTCGCGCAGTATTTT. Translating it yields CASSEGLVAQYF.